This TCR beta chain was documented in a study of cytomegalovirus exposure and HLA in healthy donors. PCR amplification relied on 60 Vbeta primers (plus 13 Jbeta primers). Repertoires were generated with immunoSEQ multiplex PCR, while TCRdb's copy carries only in-frame clones and drops some. Of under 250,000 clones in the sample, around 78% were seen once. Although they were nominally healthy when sampled, donors likely had unrecorded immune exposures. CDR1 and CDR2 (germline): MDHEN, SYDVKM. The CDR3 runs 15 residues. The germline V and J ends were trimmed by 4 bases and 4 bases, with 17 bases remaining between them.

The source material was PBMCs. This TCR came from a man aged 25-40 years in good health and CMV-seronegative. This chain links TRBV28 with TRBJ2-7; D may be TRBD1 (6 bases). This CDR3 is CASSSLDSLAYEQYF. In DNA form, the CDR3 reads TGTGCCAGCAGTTCCTTGGACAGTTTGGCTTACGAGCAGTACTTC.